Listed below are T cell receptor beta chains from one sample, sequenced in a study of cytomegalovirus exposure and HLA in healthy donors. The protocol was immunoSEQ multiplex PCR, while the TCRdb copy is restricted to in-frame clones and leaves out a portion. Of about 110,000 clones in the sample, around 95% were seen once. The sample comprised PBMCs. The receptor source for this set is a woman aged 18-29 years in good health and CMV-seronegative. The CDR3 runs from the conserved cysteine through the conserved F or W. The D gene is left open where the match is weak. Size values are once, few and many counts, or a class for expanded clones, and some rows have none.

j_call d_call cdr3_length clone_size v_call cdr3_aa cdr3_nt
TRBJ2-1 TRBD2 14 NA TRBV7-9 CASRGLAGYNEQFF TGTGCCAGCAGGGGACTAGCGGGGTACAATGAGCAGTTCTTC
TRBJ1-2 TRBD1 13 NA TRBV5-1 CASRQGAATGYTF TGCGCCAGCAGGCAGGGGGCAGCTACTGGCTACACCTTC
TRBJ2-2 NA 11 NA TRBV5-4 CASSSSGELFF TGTGCCAGCAGCTCCTCGGGGGAGCTGTTTTTT
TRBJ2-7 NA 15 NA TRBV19 CASSITGHVPYEQYF TGTGCCAGTAGCATAACGGGACACGTTCCTTACGAGCAGTACTTC
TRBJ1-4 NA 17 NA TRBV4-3 CASSQDGPGQPNEKLFF TGCGCCAGCAGCCAAGATGGACCGGGACAACCTAATGAAAAACTGTTTTTT
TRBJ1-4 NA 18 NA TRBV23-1 CASSQRHGTLQQREKLFF TGCGCCAGCAGTCAACGCCACGGGACTCTTCAACAGAGGGAAAAACTGTTTTTT
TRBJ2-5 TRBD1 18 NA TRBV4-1 CASSQESAGTGSQETQYF TGCGCCAGCAGCCAAGAGTCCGCCGGGACAGGGAGCCAAGAGACCCAGTACTTC
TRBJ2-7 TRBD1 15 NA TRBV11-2 CASSWPGQGAYEQYF TGTGCCAGCAGCTGGCCGGGACAGGGGGCGTACGAGCAGTACTTC
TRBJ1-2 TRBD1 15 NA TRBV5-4 CASSIGGTGAFGYTF TGTGCCAGCAGCATTGGGGGGACAGGGGCTTTTGGCTACACCTTC
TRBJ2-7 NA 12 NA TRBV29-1 CSAGRTAYEQYF TGCAGCGCCGGTCGGACAGCCTACGAGCAGTACTTC
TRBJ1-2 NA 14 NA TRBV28 CASSFTSGYYGYTF TGTGCCAGCAGTTTTACCTCAGGGTACTATGGCTACACCTTC
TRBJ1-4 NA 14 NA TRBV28 CASSPQEVNEKLFF TGTGCCAGCAGTCCCCAGGAGGTTAATGAAAAACTGTTTTTT
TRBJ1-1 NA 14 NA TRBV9 CASTQGGVNTEAFF TGTGCCAGTACACAGGGTGGGGTAAACACTGAAGCTTTCTTT
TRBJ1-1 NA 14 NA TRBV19 CASNLPGVDTEAFF TGTGCCAGTAACTTACCGGGTGTCGACACTGAAGCTTTCTTT
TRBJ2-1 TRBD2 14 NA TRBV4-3 CASRLAGGHAEQFF TGCGCCAGCAGACTAGCGGGGGGGCATGCTGAGCAGTTCTTC
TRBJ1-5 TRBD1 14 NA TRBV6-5 CASSLTMGQGPQHF TGTGCCAGCAGTCTTACTATGGGACAGGGCCCCCAGCATTTT
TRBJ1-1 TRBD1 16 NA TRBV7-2 CASSHPTGASNTEAFF TGTGCCAGCAGCCACCCGACAGGGGCCTCGAACACTGAAGCTTTCTTT
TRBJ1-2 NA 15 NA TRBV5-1 CASSLVAGLNYGYTF TGCGCCAGCAGCTTGGTGGCAGGGCTTAACTATGGCTACACCTTC
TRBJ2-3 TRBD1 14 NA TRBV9 CASSVEGGGDTQYF TGTGCCAGCAGCGTAGAAGGGGGCGGAGATACGCAGTATTTT
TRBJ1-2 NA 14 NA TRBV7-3 CASSLIAGNYGYTF TGTGCCAGCAGCTTAATTGCAGGGAACTATGGCTACACCTTC
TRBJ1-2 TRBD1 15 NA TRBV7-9 CASSGRDRANYGYTF TGTGCCAGCAGCGGCAGGGACAGGGCTAACTATGGCTACACCTTC
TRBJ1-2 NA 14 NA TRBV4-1 CASSQDREYYGYTF TGCGCCAGCAGCCAAGATAGGGAGTACTATGGCTACACCTTC
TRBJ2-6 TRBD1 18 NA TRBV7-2 CASSLVGTGGSGANVLTF TGTGCCAGCAGCTTAGTCGGGACAGGGGGCTCTGGGGCCAACGTCCTGACTTTC
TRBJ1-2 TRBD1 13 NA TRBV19 CAINGPDREGYTF TGTGCCATCAACGGCCCCGACAGGGAGGGCTACACCTTC
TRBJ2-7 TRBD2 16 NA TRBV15 CATSRGSGRSSYEQYF TGTGCCACCAGCAGAGGTAGCGGGCGAAGCTCCTACGAGCAGTACTTC
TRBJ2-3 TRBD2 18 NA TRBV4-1 CASSQEGPFSGGADTQYF TGCGCCAGCAGCCAAGAAGGTCCATTTAGCGGGGGCGCAGATACGCAGTATTTT
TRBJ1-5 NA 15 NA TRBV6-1 CASSVGVGRYQPQHF TGTGCCAGCAGTGTTGGGGTGGGGCGCTATCAGCCCCAGCATTTT
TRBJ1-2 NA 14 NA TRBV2 CASSGQGNVYGYTF TGTGCCAGCAGTGGTCAGGGGAACGTCTATGGCTACACCTTC
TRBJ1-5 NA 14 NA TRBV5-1 CASSLTGTHQPQHF TGCGCCAGCAGCCTCACAGGTACCCATCAGCCCCAGCATTTT
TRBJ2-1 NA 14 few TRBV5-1 CASSLNRDYNEQFF TGCGCCAGCAGCTTGAACAGGGACTACAATGAGCAGTTCTTC
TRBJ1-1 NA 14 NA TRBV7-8 CASSLGGGNTEAFF TGTGCCAGCAGCTTAGGGGGGGGCAACACTGAAGCTTTCTTT
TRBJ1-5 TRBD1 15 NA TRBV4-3 CASSQGTGWHQPQHF TGCGCCAGCAGCCAAGGGACAGGGTGGCATCAGCCCCAGCATTTT
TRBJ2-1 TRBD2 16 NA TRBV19 CASSIKVAGGHHEQFF TGTGCCAGTAGTATTAAGGTAGCGGGGGGGCACCATGAGCAGTTCTTC
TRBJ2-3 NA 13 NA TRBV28 CASTEVITDTQYF TGTGCCAGCACAGAAGTGATCACAGATACGCAGTATTTT
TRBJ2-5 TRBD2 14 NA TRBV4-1 CASSQGPSGALQYF TGCGCCAGCAGCCAAGGGCCTAGCGGGGCCCTCCAGTACTTC
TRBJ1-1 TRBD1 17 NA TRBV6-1 CASSEALEIGDRPEAFF TGTGCCAGCAGTGAAGCGCTAGAGATCGGGGACAGACCTGAAGCTTTCTTT
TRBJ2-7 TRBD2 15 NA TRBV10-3 CAISEGLAATYEQYF TGTGCCATCAGTGAAGGACTAGCGGCCACCTACGAGCAGTACTTC
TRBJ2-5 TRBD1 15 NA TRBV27 CASRRTGWGQETQYF TGTGCCAGCAGGCGGACAGGGTGGGGACAAGAGACCCAGTACTTC
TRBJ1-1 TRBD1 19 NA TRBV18 CASSPLEGQGWIPNTEAFF TGTGCCAGCTCACCACTGGAGGGACAGGGTTGGATCCCGAACACTGAAGCTTTCTTT
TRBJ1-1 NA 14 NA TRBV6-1 CASSEYGGSTEAFF TGTGCCAGCAGTGAATATGGGGGGAGCACTGAAGCTTTCTTT
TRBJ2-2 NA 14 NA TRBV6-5 CASSYSVRTGELFF TGTGCCAGCAGTTACTCGGTCAGAACCGGGGAGCTGTTTTTT
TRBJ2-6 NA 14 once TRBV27 CASSFGAGANVLTF TGTGCCAGCAGTTTTGGGGCCGGGGCCAACGTCCTGACTTTC
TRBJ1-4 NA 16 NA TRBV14 CASSQDLGRLNEKLFF TGTGCCAGCAGCCAAGATCTTGGCCGCCTTAATGAAAAACTGTTTTTT
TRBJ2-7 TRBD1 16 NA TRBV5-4 CASSSWGQGNPYEQYF TGTGCCAGCAGCAGCTGGGGACAGGGAAACCCCTACGAGCAGTACTTC
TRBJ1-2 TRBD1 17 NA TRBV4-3 CASSQDLGWQGAPGYTF TGCGCCAGCAGCCAAGATCTAGGTTGGCAGGGGGCGCCTGGCTACACCTTC
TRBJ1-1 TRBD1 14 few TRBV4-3 CASSPGQGWTEAFF TGCGCCAGCAGCCCCGGACAGGGTTGGACTGAAGCTTTCTTT
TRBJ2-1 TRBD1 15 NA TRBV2 CASSATGVGYNEQFF TGTGCCAGCAGTGCGACAGGGGTCGGGTACAATGAGCAGTTCTTC
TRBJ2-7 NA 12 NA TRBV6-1 CASSTRDYEQYF TGTGCCAGCAGTACCAGGGACTACGAGCAGTACTTC
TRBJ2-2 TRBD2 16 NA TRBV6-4 CASSAGTSGGPGELFF TGTGCCAGCAGTGCCGGGACTAGCGGGGGGCCCGGGGAGCTGTTTTTT
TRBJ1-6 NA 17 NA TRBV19 CASTRRPGRTYNSPLHF TGTGCCAGTACAAGACGGCCAGGTCGCACCTATAATTCACCCCTCCACTTT